This TCR beta chain was recovered during a study of somatic mutations in cytotoxic T cells in rheumatoid arthritis. In the study overall: Prior to any treatment and right after diagnosis, patient blood (about 28 ml EDTA) was drawn.

Points on this clone: Its antigen is as yet unknown.

Trimming shortened V by 0 bases and J by 8 bases, and 13 bases separated the two germline ends. This CDR3 comprises 14 residues. Germline values: CDR1 MNHEY, CDR2 SVGAGI. Generated by immunoSEQ multiplex PCR, the TCRdb table keeps only in-frame clones and is missing some. The table includes roughly 10,000 clones, over 80% detected once. Study results and limitations: In about an eighth of the roughly 65 patients, the largest CD8+ clone exceeded 20% of CD8+ cells. TRBV07 showed slight underrepresentation in rheumatoid arthritis patients, unadjusted for multiple comparisons.

The receptor was derived from an adult with rheumatoid arthritis. The J gene is TRBJ1-1, the V gene TRBV6-5, with a weak D call TRBD1 (5 bases). The sequenced sample consisted of CD8+ T cells sorted from blood. The CDR3 sequence is CASSYSDGEGEAFF. CDR3 coding DNA: TGTGCCAGCAGTTACTCTGATGGTGAGGGGGAAGCTTTCTTT.